This TCR beta chain derives from a study of blood T cells in healthy people across ages. The V gene end was trimmed by 5 bases and the J gene end by 0 bases; junction bases not matched to a gene: 18. This CDR3 has 20 amino acids. CDR1 is KGHDR, CDR2 SFDVKD, per germline. Study-wide results and caveats: Relative to aged donors, long-lived donors carried more naive CD4+ cells and displayed higher diversity. Researchers deemed the diversity estimates from one million T cells underestimates. Correlation between TCR beta diversity and naive T cell percentage was strong.

Note on this clonotype: Its cognate antigen is unknown.

A second PCR of roughly 7 to 11 cycles used a sample-barcoded 5' primer and a J-beta primer mix. From the 5' RACE reads, TCRdb called clonotypes with MiXCR, one entry per CDR3 protein. The profile shows 650,000 to 800,000 distinct CDR3 sequences, roughly half of them singletons. The chain carries TRBV24-1 and TRBJ2-7; 10 bases are shared with TRBD1. The sequenced sample consisted of blood. The clonotype was recovered from a woman older than 75 in good health. CDR3 region: CATSGIRDRGRLAISYEQYF. In nucleotides, the CDR3 is TGTGCCACCAGTGGCATCCGGGACAGGGGAAGACTAGCGATCTCCTACGAGCAGTACTTC.